These T cell receptor beta chains were read from a single sample in a study of STAT5B mutations in CD4+ large granular lymphocyte leukemia. The assay was immunoSEQ multiplex PCR, and TCRdb's table has in-frame clones only and misses some. The sample carries some 21,000 clones, about 79% recorded once. Sequencing input: CD4+ T cells from blood buffy coats. These receptors were taken from a human donor in good health. The CDR3 runs from the conserved cysteine through the conserved F or W. The D gene is left open where the match is weak. Size tells how often a clone was seen (once, few, many) or the class of an expanded clone, and some rows leave it out.

j_call	d_call	v_call	clone_size	cdr3_length	cdr3_aa	cdr3_nt
TRBJ2-3	NA	TRBV7-9	NA	13	CASSLAKRDTQYF	TGTGCCAGCAGCTTAGCTAAACGGGATACGCAGTATTTT
TRBJ2-6	TRBD1	TRBV5-1	NA	16	CASSGQGVLGANVLTF	TGCGCCAGCAGCGGACAGGGGGTCCTTGGGGCCAACGTCCTGACTTTC
TRBJ2-2	NA	TRBV27	NA	14	CASSPDRNTGELFF	TGTGCCAGCAGTCCTGACAGAAACACCGGGGAGCTGTTTTTT
TRBJ1-1	NA	TRBV29-1	NA	12	CSVVQMRTEAFF	TGCAGCGTTGTACAGATGAGGACTGAAGCTTTCTTT
TRBJ2-3	NA	TRBV2	NA	12	CASSSSADTQYF	TGTGCCAGCAGTTCTAGCGCAGATACGCAGTATTTT
TRBJ1-2	NA	TRBV6-5	NA	12	CASRLQGFGYTF	TGTGCCAGCAGATTACAGGGTTTTGGCTACACCTTC
TRBJ2-3	NA	TRBV5-4	NA	11	CASSLTDTQYF	TGTGCCAGCAGCTTAACAGATACGCAGTATTTT
TRBJ2-2	NA	TRBV6-5	NA	14	CASRRNFGSGELFF	TGTGCCAGCAGACGAAATTTTGGGTCCGGGGAGCTGTTTTTT
TRBJ2-5	NA	TRBV29-1	few	12	CSVDVAKETQYF	TGCAGCGTTGATGTAGCGAAAGAGACCCAGTACTTC
TRBJ2-5	NA	TRBV7-2	NA	15	CASSPRAGEKETQYF	TGTGCCAGCAGCCCCCGGGCAGGGGAAAAAGAGACCCAGTACTTC
TRBJ1-1	NA	TRBV9	NA	15	CASSTPSGMNTEAFF	TGTGCCAGCAGCACCCCCTCAGGGATGAACACTGAAGCTTTCTTT
TRBJ2-2	TRBD2	TRBV5-1	NA	19	CASSLAKGSGSFNTGELFF	TGCGCCAGCAGCTTGGCGAAAGGTAGCGGGAGTTTCAACACCGGGGAGCTGTTTTTT
TRBJ2-1	TRBD2	TRBV6-1	NA	15	CASRMTSGWANEQFF	TGTGCCAGCAGGATGACTAGCGGATGGGCTAATGAGCAGTTCTTC
TRBJ2-1	NA	TRBV4-2	few	17	CASSPRGSEGSYNEQFF	TGTGCCAGCAGCCCGCGGGGTAGCGAGGGCTCCTACAATGAGCAGTTCTTC
TRBJ1-2	NA	TRBV19	NA	16	CASTSISSRFSEGYTF	TGTGCCAGTACTAGTATATCCTCTCGGTTTTCAGAGGGCTACACCTTC
TRBJ2-1	TRBD2	TRBV27	NA	23	CASSLQGSVAGRSAPSSYNEQFF	TGTGCCAGCAGTTTACAGGGTTCGGTAGCGGGACGCTCAGCCCCGAGCTCCTACAATGAGCAGTTCTTC
TRBJ2-7	NA	TRBV5-4	NA	12	CASSTGFSEQYF	TGCGCCAGCAGCACAGGATTCAGCGAGCAGTACTTC
TRBJ2-2	NA	TRBV5-1	NA	14	CASSPRQNTGELFF	TGCGCCAGCAGCCCCAGACAGAACACCGGGGAGCTGTTTTTT
TRBJ2-7	TRBD1	TRBV30	NA	14	CAWRTGTGTYEQYF	TGTGCCTGGAGGACCGGGACAGGGACCTACGAGCAGTACTTC
TRBJ1-5	NA	TRBV4-2	NA	15	CASSQDTGTGQPQHF	TGTGCCAGCAGCCAAGATACGGGGACGGGTCAGCCCCAGCATTTT
TRBJ1-2	TRBD1	TRBV5-8	NA	15	CASSLGDREDYGYTF	TGTGCCAGCAGCTTGGGGGACAGGGAGGACTATGGCTACACCTTC
TRBJ2-5	TRBD2	TRBV6-1	once	14	CASSEGGGVETQYF	TGTGCCAGCAGTGAAGGCGGGGGAGTGGAGACCCAGTACTTC
TRBJ2-7	NA	TRBV6-6	NA	13	CASSYPPDYEQYF	TGTGCCAGCAGTTACCCCCCGGACTACGAGCAGTACTTC
TRBJ1-3	NA	TRBV25-1	NA	14	CASARGSSGNTIYF	TGTGCCAGCGCCAGGGGAAGCTCTGGAAACACCATATATTTT
TRBJ2-7	NA	TRBV6-1	NA	16	CASSEFPPFPVYEQYF	TGTGCCAGCAGTGAATTCCCCCCCTTTCCGGTATACGAGCAGTACTTC
TRBJ1-6	NA	TRBV10-3	NA	12	CAISEEGGSLHF	TGTGCCATCAGTGAGGAGGGAGGGTCCCTCCACTTT
TRBJ2-7	TRBD1	TRBV9	NA	15	CASSVGMGQVYEQYF	TGTGCCAGCAGCGTAGGAATGGGACAGGTCTACGAGCAGTACTTC
TRBJ2-2	NA	TRBV4-2	few	16	CASSQAGDPNTGELFF	TGTGCCAGCAGCCAAGCGGGGGACCCGAACACCGGGGAGCTGTTTTTT
TRBJ1-5	NA	TRBV6-6	NA	15	CASRIAGTTNQPQHF	TGTGCCAGCAGAATAGCCGGGACAACGAATCAGCCCCAGCATTTT
TRBJ2-1	NA	TRBV6-1	NA	18	CASSEAPRTSRGDNEQFF	TGTGCCAGCAGTGAAGCCCCGAGGACTAGCAGGGGGGACAATGAGCAGTTCTTC
TRBJ2-7	NA	TRBV6-5	NA	14	CASSYFAGTYEQYF	TGTGCCAGCAGTTACTTTGCAGGTACCTACGAGCAGTACTTC
TRBJ2-3	NA	TRBV5-4	NA	15	CASSLGLDKGDTQYF	TGTGCCAGCAGCTTGGGTCTGGATAAGGGAGATACGCAGTATTTT
TRBJ1-5	NA	TRBV5-1	few	15	CASSLSGGFNQPQHF	TGCGCCAGCAGCTTGAGTGGCGGGTTTAATCAGCCCCAGCATTTT
TRBJ1-2	NA	TRBV5-5	NA	16	CASSPGIGQGNYGYTF	TGTGCCAGCAGCCCCGGGATCGGACAAGGCAACTATGGCTACACCTTC
TRBJ2-7	NA	TRBV5-1	NA	12	CASSLETAEQYF	TGCGCCAGCAGCTTGGAAACGGCCGAGCAGTACTTC
TRBJ2-7	NA	TRBV9	NA	14	CASSVGGTRDEQYF	TGTGCCAGCAGCGTAGGCGGGACAAGGGACGAGCAGTACTTC
TRBJ2-3	TRBD2	TRBV5-1	NA	17	CASTSGGRASSTDTQYF	TGCGCCAGCACCTCGGGGGGAAGAGCCTCTAGCACAGATACGCAGTACTTT
TRBJ2-7	NA	TRBV19	NA	12	CANPTGYYEQYF	TGTGCCAACCCAACGGGCTACTACGAGCAGTACTTC
TRBJ2-3	NA	TRBV29-1	NA	12	CSVRDTPDTQYF	TGCAGCGTAAGGGACACCCCAGATACGCAGTATTTT
TRBJ1-1	NA	TRBV27	NA	14	CASSKDRGMAEAFF	TGTGCCAGCAGTAAGGACAGAGGGATGGCTGAAGCTTTCTTT
TRBJ2-1	NA	TRBV6-6	once	13	CASNDYPYNEQFF	TGTGCCAGCAACGACTACCCATACAATGAGCAGTTCTTC
TRBJ2-7	TRBD2	TRBV6-1	NA	14	CASRAGGDNYEQYF	TGTGCCAGCAGGGCGGGAGGGGATAACTACGAGCAGTACTTC
TRBJ2-7	NA	TRBV5-1	NA	14	CASSALEASYEQYF	TGCGCCAGCAGCGCCCTAGAGGCAAGTTACGAGCAGTACTTC
TRBJ2-1	NA	TRBV19	few	14	CASSMRAPMGEQFF	TGTGCCAGTAGTATGAGGGCCCCTATGGGTGAGCAGTTCTTC
TRBJ2-3	NA	TRBV13	NA	15	CASSLSTPGSDTQYF	TGTGCCAGCAGCTTGAGTACGCCTGGGTCAGATACGCAGTATTTT
TRBJ1-5	NA	TRBV19	few	13	CASNQGRNQPQHF	TGTGCCAGTAACCAGGGCCGCAATCAGCCCCAGCATTTT
TRBJ2-5	TRBD1	TRBV2	NA	20	CASSTSTRRWTGGLGETQYF	TGTGCCAGCAGTACAAGCACCCGGAGATGGACAGGGGGTCTCGGAGAGACCCAGTACTTC
TRBJ1-5	NA	TRBV23-1	NA	15	CASSQVRARNQPQHF	TGCGCCAGCAGTCAAGTCAGGGCCCGCAATCAGCCCCAGCATTTT
TRBJ2-5	NA	TRBV10-3	NA	14	CAISESGRPGTQYF	TGTGCCATCAGTGAGTCGGGACGACCGGGGACCCAGTACTTC
TRBJ1-4	NA	TRBV11-3	once	15	CASSYGSTLGEKLFF	TGTGCCAGCAGCTACGGGAGCACCCTAGGTGAAAAACTGTTTTTT
TRBJ2-1	TRBD1	TRBV27	once	20	CASSLPPYKRYRGEYNEQFF	TGTGCCAGCAGTTTACCCCCCTATAAGCGATACAGGGGGGAATACAATGAGCAGTTCTTC
TRBJ2-3	NA	TRBV7-8	NA	11	CASTERDTQYF	TGTGCCAGCACGGAGAGGGATACGCAGTATTTT
TRBJ2-7	TRBD2	TRBV4-2	NA	16	CASSRDPGTSGVEQYF	TGTGCCAGCAGCCGGGATCCCGGGACTAGCGGTGTTGAACAGTACTTC
TRBJ2-2	NA	TRBV5-1	once	14	CASSPISNTGELFF	TGCGCCAGCAGCCCCATCTCAAACACCGGGGAGCTGTTTTTT
TRBJ2-5	NA	TRBV19	NA	14	CASSQVSGAETQYF	TGTGCCAGTAGTCAGGTCTCTGGGGCCGAGACCCAGTACTTC
TRBJ2-7	NA	TRBV30	NA	13	CAWTEAGIYEQYF	TGTGCCTGGACCGAAGCGGGCATCTACGAGCAGTACTTC